The clone carrying this TCR beta chain was recorded many times. Using a J-beta primer mix together with a sample-barcoded 5' primer, a second PCR was run for about 6 to 12 cycles. One entry per CDR3 protein results from TCRdb running MiXCR on the 5' RACE reads. The table shows hundreds of thousands of distinct CDR3 sequences, with 35% to 40% occurring only once. This sample was included in a study of blood T cells in healthy people across ages. The sequenced material came from blood. The sequence was obtained from a man aged 18 to 35 in good health.

The CDR3 DNA sequence: TGCGCCAGCAGCCAAGAACCCAGCGGCAATGAGCAGTTCTTC. It encodes CASSQEPSGNEQFF. The chain has TRBV4-3 and TRBJ2-1, with D maybe TRBD2 (5 bases). Germline V gene lookup returns CDR1 LGHNA and CDR2 YSLEER. The CDR3 runs to 14 residues. V lost 0 bases and J 6 bases, leaving 9 bases between the germline ends.